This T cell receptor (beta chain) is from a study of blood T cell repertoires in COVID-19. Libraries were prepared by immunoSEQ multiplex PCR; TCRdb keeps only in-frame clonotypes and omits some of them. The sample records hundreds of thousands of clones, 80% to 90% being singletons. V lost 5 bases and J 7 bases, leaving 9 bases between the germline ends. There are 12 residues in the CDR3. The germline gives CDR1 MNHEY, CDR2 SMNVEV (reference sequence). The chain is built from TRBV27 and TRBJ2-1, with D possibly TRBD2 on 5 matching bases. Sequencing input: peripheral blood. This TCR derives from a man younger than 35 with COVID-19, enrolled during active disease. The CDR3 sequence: CASSRTGNEQFF. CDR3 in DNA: TGTGCCAGCAGTAGGACTGGGAATGAGCAGTTCTTC.